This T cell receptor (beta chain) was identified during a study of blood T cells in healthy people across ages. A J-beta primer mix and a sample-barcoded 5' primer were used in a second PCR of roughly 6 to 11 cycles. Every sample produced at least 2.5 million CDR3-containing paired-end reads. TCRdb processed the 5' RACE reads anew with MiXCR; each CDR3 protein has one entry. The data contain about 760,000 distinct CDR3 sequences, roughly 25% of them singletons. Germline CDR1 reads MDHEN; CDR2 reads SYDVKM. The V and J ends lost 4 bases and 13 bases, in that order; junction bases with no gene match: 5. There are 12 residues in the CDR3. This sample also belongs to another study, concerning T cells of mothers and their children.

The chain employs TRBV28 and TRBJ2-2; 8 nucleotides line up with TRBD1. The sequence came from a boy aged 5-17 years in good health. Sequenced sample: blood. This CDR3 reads CASSSTGVGLFF. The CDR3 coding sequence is TGTGCCAGCAGTTCGACAGGGGTTGGGCTGTTTTTT.